This T cell receptor beta chain was captured by sequencing in a study of graft-versus-host responses after intestinal transplantation. About the study: The study gave all recipients anti-thymocyte globulin induction, then tacrolimus and steroids for 2 to 3 years.

Study-wide points: Among circulating GvH clones, peak levels were associated with early post-transplant declines in HvG clones. Allograft clonal ratios (graft-versus-host to host-versus-graft) were high in patients who had graft-donor T cell macrochimerism. GvH clones occurred in recipient marrow; some first appeared in ileum or blood.

The V end was cut by 2 bases, the J end by 1 base, with 18 bases between. From germline, CDR1 is MGHRA and CDR2 YSYEKL. The CDR3 totals 17 residues. Method: immunoSEQ multiplex PCR; TCRdb's copy keeps in-frame clones and lacks some. Here the sample spans tens of thousands of clones, 94% being singletons. A remark on this clone: Antigen unknown.

The J gene is TRBJ2-7, the V gene TRBV4-1, with D unresolved. The sequence was collected from a human donor who was the organ donor for an intestinal transplant. Material: unstimulated CD4+ T cells sorted from spleen or lymph node cells, obtained before transplant. As DNA, the CDR3 is TGCGCCAGCAGCCAATCTACCTCCGGGCTCCTTTCCTACGAGCAGTACTTC. Its protein is CASSQSTSGLLSYEQYF.